Below, 19 T cell receptor beta chains from the same sample are listed, as sequenced in a study of regulatory T cells in long-lasting Graves disease. Sequencing libraries for TCR beta were prepared with iRepertoire HTBI primers and Arm-PCR of CDR3 regions. TCRdb passed the multiplex PCR reads through MiXCR, listing each CDR3 protein once. The sample includes approximately 390,000 distinct CDR3 sequences, roughly 17% of them seen just once. Indicated time point: newly diagnosed GD, antithyroid drugs for less than 3 months. Construction of the TCR library relied on RNA isolated from PBMCs. These data were also filed under a second study, of T cells in Graves' hyperthyroidism and ophthalmopathy.

Material: peripheral blood mononuclear cells (PBMCs), obtained at new diagnosis, from a patient treated with antithyroid drugs. The receptors were gathered from a woman under 30 with Graves disease.

This sequence joins TRBV6-5 and TRBJ1-3; TRBD1 agrees at 7 bases. CDR1 is MNHEY, CDR2 SVGAGI, per germline. V shed 2 bases, J shed 4 bases, and the junction held 11 bases outside the gene matches. The CDR3 runs 17 residues. The CDR3, as DNA: TGTGCCAGCAGTTACCTAACGGCAGGGGGGGGGGGAAACACCATATATTTT. Protein: CASSYLTAGGGGNTIYF.

Comments on this clonotype: It differs at one base from a far larger clone, so likely a read error. The rearrangement links TRBV7-9 to TRBJ2-1; D unclear. This CDR3 is built from 12 residues. Germline CDR1 is SEHNR and CDR2 is FQNEAQ (reference sequence). CDR3 nucleotide sequence: TGTGCCGGCAGCTTAAGATACAATGAGCAGTTCTTC. Its translation is CAGSLRYNEQFF.

This clonotype showed up many times. CDR3 protein: CAWSWTSGAFYNEQFF. The DNA for the CDR3 is TGTGCCTGGAGTTGGACTAGCGGGGCATTCTACAATGAGCAGTTCTTC. The chain combines TRBV30 with TRBJ2-1; 12 nucleotides match TRBD2. CDR3 size: 16 residues. CDR1 GTSNPN and CDR2 SVGIG come from the germline V gene (reference sequence). V shed 2 bases, J shed 3 bases, and the junction held 5 bases outside the gene matches. Supplemented by reference TRBV30 and TRBJ2-1, the full variable domain reads SQTIHQWPATLVQPVGSPLSLECTVEGTSNPNLYWYRQAAGRGLQLLFYSVGIGQISSEVPQNLSASRPQDRQFILSSKKLLLSDSGFYLCAWSWTSGAFYNEQFFGPGTRLTVL.

J is TRBJ2-1 and V is TRBV6-4, with D unclear. From germline, CDR1 is MRHNA and CDR2 SNTAGT. The V end lost 2 bases, the J end lost 4 bases, and 18 bases lay between the germline ends. The CDR3 runs to 17 residues. The CDR3 is CASSDPLRLGKYNEQFF. The CDR3 bases are TGTGCCAGCAGTGACCCCCTCAGGTTAGGGAAGTACAATGAGCAGTTCTTC.

This clonotype was seen many times. The rearrangement joins TRBV15 to TRBJ2-3, with unresolved D. V shed 1 base and J shed 2 bases, with 4 bases lying between them. The CDR3 runs to 13 residues. From germline, CDR1 is LNHNV and CDR2 YYDKDF (reference sequence). CDR3 DNA sequence: TGTGCCACCAGCAGAGTCCCCACAGATACGCAGTATTTT. Protein product: CATSRVPTDTQYF.

This clonotype was observed at least ten times. This chain connects TRBV6-1 to TRBJ2-1; 13 nucleotides line up with TRBD2. CDR1 is MNHNS and CDR2 is SASEGT in the germline V gene. V lost 6 bases and J lost 7; bases outside the gene matches: 9. The CDR3 is 16 amino acids. CDR3 coding DNA: TGTGCCAGCAGCCCTTCCACTAGCGGGGGGGCAAATGAGCAGTTCTTC. Protein sequence: CASSPSTSGGANEQFF.

The table lists this clonotype with many counts. This sequence joins TRBV11-2 and TRBJ2-4, with D perhaps being TRBD1 or TRBD2 (6 bases each). The CDR3 loop spans 16 amino acids. Germline CDR1 reads SGHAT; CDR2 reads FQNNGV. The ends were cut back, 5 bases at V and 1 base at J, with 15 bases in the middle. CDR3 amino acids: CASSRGGTLAKNIQYF. For the CDR3, the DNA is TGTGCCAGCAGCCGAGGGGGGACTCTTGCCAAAAACATTCAGTACTTC.

This clonotype has at least ten counts. V gene TRBV3-1 combines with J gene TRBJ1-2; D gene ambiguous. V was cut by 1 base and J by 7 bases, with 4 bases left in between. The CDR3 has 11 amino acids. Germline values: CDR1 LGHDT, CDR2 YNNKEL (reference sequence). CDR3 amino acids: CASSQAGGYTF. CDR3 sequence (DNA): TGTGCCAGCAGCCAAGCAGGTGGCTACACCTTC.

This clonotype was counted at least ten times. J is TRBJ2-7 and V is TRBV4-2, with 12 bases aligning to TRBD2. The CDR3 is 16 amino acids. CDR1 is LGHNA and CDR2 is YNFKEQ in the germline V gene. V shed 0 bases, J shed 7 bases, and the junction held 7 bases outside the gene matches. The CDR3 sequence: CASSQDKTSGGREQYF. CDR3 nucleotide sequence: TGTGCCAGCAGCCAAGATAAGACTAGCGGGGGTCGAGAGCAGTACTTC.

This clonotype has more than one count but fewer than ten. V is TRBV6-5 and J is TRBJ1-1; D possibly corresponds to TRBD1 (6 bases). The CDR3 is 15 residues long. Germline V gene data show CDR1 as MNHEY and CDR2 as SVGAGI. V dropped 2 bases and J dropped 1 base, with 11 bases sitting between them. The CDR3 coding sequence is TGTGCCAGCAGTTACCTGCCGGACAGGAACACTGAAGCTTTCTTT. Protein sequence: CASSYLPDRNTEAFF.

This clonotype was counted many times. The V and J genes are TRBV2 and TRBJ1-1; D not resolved. The CDR3 runs to 14 residues. Germline values: CDR1 SNHLY, CDR2 FYNNEI. V gave up 0 bases and J gave up 1 base, with 6 bases separating them. The CDR3 loop reads CASSEALGNTEAFF. The CDR3 DNA follows: TGTGCCAGCAGTGAAGCGCTTGGGAACACTGAAGCTTTCTTT.

This clonotype showed up many times. This chain joins TRBV2 and TRBJ2-5, with D possibly TRBD2 on 5 matching bases. The CDR3 spans 14 residues. V shed 6 bases and J shed 5 bases, with 16 bases lying between them. The germline V gene encodes CDR1 SNHLY and CDR2 FYNNEI. The chain's CDR3 is CASSAGVPRETQYF. Here the CDR3 DNA reads TGTGCCAGCAGCGCCGGGGTCCCGAGGGAGACCCAGTACTTC.

Many counts were recorded for this clonotype. CDR3 in DNA: TGTGCCAGCAGCTGGGGACTAGCGGAGACAGATACGCAGTATTTT. Its protein is CASSWGLAETDTQYF. This chain joins TRBV7-8 and TRBJ2-3, with TRBD2 identical over 11 bases. Germline trimming cut 4 bases from V and 3 bases from J; bases unmatched to any gene: 3. The length of the CDR3 is 15 residues. CDR1 SGHVS and CDR2 FQNEAQ come from the germline V gene.

Ten or more counts support this clonotype. The V and J genes are TRBV11-2 and TRBJ2-2; the match to TRBD2 covers 13 bases. Trimming took 6 bases from V and 6 from J; bases not matched to a gene: 4. Germline V gene sequence: CDR1 SGHAT, CDR2 FQNNGV. There are 15 residues in the CDR3. The CDR3 region is CASSTLAGGPGELFF. In DNA form, the CDR3 reads TGTGCCAGCAGTACACTAGCGGGAGGGCCCGGGGAGCTGTTTTTT.

This clonotype was observed at least ten times. J is TRBJ1-2 and V is TRBV20-1; D is uncertain. The germline gives CDR1 DFQATT, CDR2 SNEGSKA (reference sequence). The germline V and J ends were trimmed by 3 bases and 0 bases, with 11 bases remaining between them. The CDR3 length is 14 residues. CDR3 protein: CSASAEDPNYGYTF. DNA for the CDR3: TGCAGTGCTAGCGCGGAAGACCCTAACTATGGCTACACCTTC.

The table lists this clonotype with many counts. The chain combines TRBV12-3 or TRBV12-4 with TRBJ2-7; 9 bases are a match to TRBD1. V lost 2 bases to trimming and J lost 2 bases; unmatched junction nucleotides: 4. The CDR3 runs 15 residues. The CDR3 DNA follows: TGTGCCAGCAGTTTAAAGGGACAGGGTACCTACGAGCAGTACTTC. Encoded protein: CASSLKGQGTYEQYF.

The chain joins TRBV10-3 to TRBJ1-2; perhaps TRBD1 as D (5 bases). This CDR3 is 16 amino acids long. V was pared by 4 bases and J by 4 bases, with 19 bases between. Germline V lookup: CDR1 ENHRY, CDR2 SYGVKD. In DNA form, the CDR3 reads TGTGCCATCAGTGTTTTCTCGGGGGTTACCAGCTATGGCTACACCTTC. Translation: CAISVFSGVTSYGYTF.

This clonotype was seen repeatedly, ten times or more. V and J are TRBV6-1 and TRBJ2-4; possibly TRBD1 for D (6 bases). V lost 0 bases, J lost 2 bases, and 14 bases lay in between. The CDR3 runs 17 residues. CDR1 is MNHNS and CDR2 is SASEGT in the germline V gene. CDR3 bases: TGTGCCAGCAGTGAAGCACAGCAGGGGCTACCCAAAAACATTCAGTACTTC. This sequence encodes CASSEAQQGLPKNIQYF.

This clonotype was detected ten times or more. The chain is built from TRBV7-9 and TRBJ1-1; TRBD1 aligns across 11 bases. Per the germline V gene, CDR1 is SEHNR and CDR2 is FQNEAQ (reference sequence). The CDR3 consists of 18 residues. Trimming at V came to 5 bases and at J to 6 bases, leaving 17 bases not matched to a gene. CDR3 loop: CASSPDLGGTGGYAEAFF. The CDR3 DNA follows: TGTGCCAGCAGCCCGGATTTAGGGGGGACAGGGGGTTACGCTGAAGCTTTCTTT.